The text below deals with one T cell receptor beta chain. Its antigen remains unidentified. No base qualities exist here, and no much larger clone lies one base off it. TCR CDR3 regions were amplified from genomic DNA by multiplex PCR using the deep immunoSEQ assay. Extracted genomic DNA from each cell subset was spread evenly across all wells of several immunoSEQ 96-well plates, with each plate serving as a replicate. For unsorted PBMC, each replicate PCR was loaded with approximately 300 ng genomic DNA, equivalent to about 30,000 T cell genomes. Ten immunoSEQ deep assay plates were used to sequence unsorted PBMC genomic DNA. Purified libraries were measured with a Qubit 3.0 fluorometer, size-checked on a Bioanalyzer 2100, and measured again with the KAPA Library Quantification kit. Every immunoSEQ 96-well plate was sequenced on a separate single-read 150-cycle Illumina NextSeq 550 flow cell. As for the original processing: Because only junctional sequences without quality scores were contained in the immunoSEQ output, filtering matching that applied to full-length reads could not be performed. To assign V/J genes and CDR3, sequences were annotated using PyIR, a Python wrapper for IgBLAST v1.9, with IMGT germline references. Reads with weak V/J assignments (E-value above 1e-6), missing CDR3, stop codons, out-of-frame junctions, or ambiguous translated residues were removed. V3J clonotypes were defined by identical inferred V gene, J gene, and CDR3 amino acid sequence. Percentage overlap between repertoires was computed as shared unique clonotypes divided by the size of the smaller repertoire. Richness of each repertoire was evaluated using RTK rarefaction, the Chao1 estimator, and Recon v2.1 estimates of unobserved clonotypes. Entries here come from immuneACCESS through TCRdb and include only in-frame sequences with V and J called. Some clones fail to appear in such tables; in the studies checked, an unresolved V gene covers under half of the shortfall, and the cause of the remainder is unknown. V and J calls and clone size are copied from that table; D and trimming were computed from the DNA. The sample table contains 500,000 to 650,000 clones; only one count was recorded for roughly four fifths of them. The top ten clones comprise 12% of the sample.

The donors were healthy, HIV-negative adults with no recently reported acute infections or vaccinations. Every donor was a Caucasian adult residing in Nashville, Tennessee, USA. For unsorted samples, some 90 million PBMCs were counted and genomic DNA was extracted with the QIAamp DNA Blood Mini kit. After blood collection by leukapheresis, PBMCs were isolated using Ficoll-Histopaque density gradient centrifugation and then cryopreserved in the vapor phase of liquid nitrogen. This specimen comes from a study of shared clonotypes between healthy human individuals (TCRdb year 2020). Background on the whole study: A few men and a couple of women, aged 18 to 49 years, made up the cohort. Different laboratories and diverse techniques were used to prepare libraries and sequence TCR repertoires, to increase sequencing depth and limit assay-specific biases. Blood TCR repertoires of roughly 5 healthy adults were deeply sequenced to estimate repertoire size and the extent of clonotype sharing between individuals. Leukapheresis yielded between about 0.94 and 9 billion PBMCs per donor. The paper's findings and limits, for the study overall: Sampling was restricted to blood, and TCR repertoires in tissue are likely to differ from TCR repertoires in blood. Pairwise subsampling indicated that sequencing depth was expected to affect the degree of clonotype sharing among donors. The small number of donors limited the genetic and exposure-history diversity represented.

After removal of 5 bases from V and 7 bases from J, the junction retains 8 bases not matched to a gene. The germline V gene supplies CDR1 MDHEN and CDR2 SYDVKM. The CDR3 goes from the cysteine to the phenylalanine over 17 residues. Of all the DNA, just the CDR3 is kept, 51 bases in frame from base 1. The V and J genes are TRBV28 and TRBJ2-2; 15 bases in the junction line up with TRBD2. The origin of this receptor is a middle-aged woman in good health. Some clones in this sample may be carry-over from other donors' samples. The sequenced material came from PBMCs. The CDR3 corresponds to CASSPRGLAGGGGELFF. The DNA is as follows: TGTGCCAGCAGTCCCAGAGGACTAGCGGGAGGGGGCGGGGAGCTGTTTTTT.